Described below is a single TCR beta chain sequence and its context. This CDR3 contains 16 residues. The V end lost 1 base, the J end lost 5 bases, and 17 bases lay between the germline ends. This entry belongs to a study of blood T cells in healthy people across ages. Then a second PCR, running about 7 to 11 cycles, was carried out with a sample-barcoded 5' primer and a J-beta primer mix. Each of the cDNA molecules was tagged by a template-switch adaptor with 12 random nucleotides. MiXCR was run by TCRdb on the 5' RACE reads, yielding one entry per CDR3 protein. The profile shows around 790,000 distinct CDR3 sequences, around 43% of them singletons.

This rearrangement joins TRBV12-3 or TRBV12-4 to TRBJ1-1; D not resolved. The receptor was isolated from a man in his 60s in good health. Sample: blood. The DNA for the CDR3 is TGTGCCAGCAGTTTAGTGGACGTTAAGTCGGGTACTGAAGCTTTCTTT. Translation gives CASSLVDVKSGTEAFF.